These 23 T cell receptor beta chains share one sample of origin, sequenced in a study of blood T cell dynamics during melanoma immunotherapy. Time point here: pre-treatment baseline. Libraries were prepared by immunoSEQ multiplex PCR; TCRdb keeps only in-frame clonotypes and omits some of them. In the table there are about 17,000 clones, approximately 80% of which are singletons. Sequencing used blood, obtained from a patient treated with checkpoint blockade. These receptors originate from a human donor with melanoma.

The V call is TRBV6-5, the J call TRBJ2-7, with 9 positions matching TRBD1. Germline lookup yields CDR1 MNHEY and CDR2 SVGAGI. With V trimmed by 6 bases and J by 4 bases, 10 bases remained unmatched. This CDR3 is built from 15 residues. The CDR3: CASSETGTGLYEQYF. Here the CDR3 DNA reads TGTGCCAGCAGCGAAACCGGGACAGGGTTGTACGAGCAGTACTTC.

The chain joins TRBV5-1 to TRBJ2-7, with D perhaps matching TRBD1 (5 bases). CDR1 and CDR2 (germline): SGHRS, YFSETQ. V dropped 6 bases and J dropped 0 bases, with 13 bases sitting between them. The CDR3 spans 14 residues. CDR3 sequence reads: CASKGQPSSYEQYF. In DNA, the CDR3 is TGCGCCAGCAAAGGACAACCGAGCTCCTACGAGCAGTACTTC.

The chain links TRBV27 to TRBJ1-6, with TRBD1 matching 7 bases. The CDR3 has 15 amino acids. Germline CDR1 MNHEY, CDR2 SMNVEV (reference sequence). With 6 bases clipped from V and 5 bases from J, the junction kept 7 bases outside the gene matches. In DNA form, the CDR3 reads TGTGCCAGCAGGAACCGGGACAGAGATAATTCACCCCTCCACTTT. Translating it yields CASRNRDRDNSPLHF.

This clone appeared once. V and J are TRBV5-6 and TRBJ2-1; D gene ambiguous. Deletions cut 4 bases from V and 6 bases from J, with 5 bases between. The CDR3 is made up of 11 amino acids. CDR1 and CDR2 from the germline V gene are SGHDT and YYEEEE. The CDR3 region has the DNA TGTGCCAGCAGCGTGGCCAATGAGCAGTTCTTC. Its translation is CASSVANEQFF.

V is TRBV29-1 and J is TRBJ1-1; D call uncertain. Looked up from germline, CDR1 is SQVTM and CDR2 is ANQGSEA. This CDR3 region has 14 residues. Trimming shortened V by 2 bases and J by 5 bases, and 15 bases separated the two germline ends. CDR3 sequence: CSVEKPGSGTEAFF. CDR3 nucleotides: TGCAGCGTTGAAAAACCGGGGTCGGGAACTGAAGCTTTCTTT.

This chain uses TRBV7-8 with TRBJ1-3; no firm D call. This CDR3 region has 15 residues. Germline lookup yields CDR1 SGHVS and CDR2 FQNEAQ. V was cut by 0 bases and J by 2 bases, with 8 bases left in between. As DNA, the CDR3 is TGTGCCAGCAGCTTAGCGAATGGAGCTGGAAACACCATATATTTT. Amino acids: CASSLANGAGNTIYF.

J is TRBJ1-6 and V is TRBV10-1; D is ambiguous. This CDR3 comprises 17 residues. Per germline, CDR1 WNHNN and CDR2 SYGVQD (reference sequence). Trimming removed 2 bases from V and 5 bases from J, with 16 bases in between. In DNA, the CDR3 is TGCGCCAGCAGTGAGACCGGACTTAAGCTAAATAATTCACCCCTCCACTTT. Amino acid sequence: CASSETGLKLNNSPLHF.

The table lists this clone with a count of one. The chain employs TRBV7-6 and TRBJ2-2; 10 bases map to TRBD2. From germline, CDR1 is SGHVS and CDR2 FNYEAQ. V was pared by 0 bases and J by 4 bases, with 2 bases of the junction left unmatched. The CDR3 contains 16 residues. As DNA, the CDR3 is TGTGCCAGCAGCTTAGCAACTAGCGGGATCACCGGGGAGCTGTTTTTT. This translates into CASSLATSGITGELFF.

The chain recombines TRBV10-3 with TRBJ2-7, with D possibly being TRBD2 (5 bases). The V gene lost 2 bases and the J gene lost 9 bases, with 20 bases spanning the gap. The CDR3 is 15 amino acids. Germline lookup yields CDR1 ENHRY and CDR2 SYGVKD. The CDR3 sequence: CAISERSPGVAGQYF. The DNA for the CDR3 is TGTGCCATCAGTGAGCGTAGTCCCGGGGTCGCTGGGCAGTACTTC.

CDR3 loop: CASSVGTSGDEQYF. The CDR3 DNA reads as TGTGCCAGCAGCGTAGGGACTAGTGGCGACGAGCAGTACTTC. The V and J genes are TRBV9 and TRBJ2-7; 7 bases line up with TRBD2. Germline V gives CDR1 SGDLS, CDR2 YYNGEE. The J segment lost 5 bases and the V segment lost 0 bases, leaving 5 bases of the junction unmatched. The CDR3 runs 14 residues.

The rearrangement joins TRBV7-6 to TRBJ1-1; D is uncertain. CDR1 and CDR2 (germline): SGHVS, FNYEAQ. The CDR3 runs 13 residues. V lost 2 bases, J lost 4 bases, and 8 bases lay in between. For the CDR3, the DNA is TGTGCCAGCAGCTTAAACTTGGGCACTGAAGCTTTCTTT. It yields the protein CASSLNLGTEAFF. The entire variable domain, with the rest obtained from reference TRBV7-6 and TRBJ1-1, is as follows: GAGVSQSPRYKVTKRGQDVALRCDPISGHVSLYWYRQALGQGPEFLTYFNYEAQQDKSGLPNDRFSAERPEGSISTLTIQRTEQRDSAMYRCASSLNLGTEAFFGQGTRLTVV.

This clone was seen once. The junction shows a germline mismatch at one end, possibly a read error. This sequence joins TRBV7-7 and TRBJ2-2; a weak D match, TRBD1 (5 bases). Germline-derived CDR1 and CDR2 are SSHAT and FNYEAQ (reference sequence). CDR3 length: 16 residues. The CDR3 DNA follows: TGTGCTAGCAGCTTAGCTCAGACAGCCTTCACCGGGGAGCTGTTTTTT. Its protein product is CASSLAQTAFTGELFF.

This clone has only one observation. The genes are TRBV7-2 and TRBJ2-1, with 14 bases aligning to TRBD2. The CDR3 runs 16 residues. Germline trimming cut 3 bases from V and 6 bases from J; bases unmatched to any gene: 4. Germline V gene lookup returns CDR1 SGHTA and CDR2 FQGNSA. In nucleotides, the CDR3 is TGTGCCAGCAGCTTTGGGGGGACTAGCGGGAGCAATGAGCAGTTCTTC. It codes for CASSFGGTSGSNEQFF.

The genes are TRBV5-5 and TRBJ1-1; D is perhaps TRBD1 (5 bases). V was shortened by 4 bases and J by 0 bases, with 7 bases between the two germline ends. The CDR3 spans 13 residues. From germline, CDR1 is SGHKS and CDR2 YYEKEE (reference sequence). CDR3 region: CASSRQLNTEAFF. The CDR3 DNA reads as TGTGCCAGCAGCCGACAGCTGAACACTGAAGCTTTCTTT.

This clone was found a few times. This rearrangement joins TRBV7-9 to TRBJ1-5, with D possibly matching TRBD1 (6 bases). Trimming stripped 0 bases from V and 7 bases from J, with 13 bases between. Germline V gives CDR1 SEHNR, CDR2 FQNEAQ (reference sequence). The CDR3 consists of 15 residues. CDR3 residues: CASSLAQGASQPQHF. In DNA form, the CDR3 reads TGTGCCAGCAGCTTAGCACAGGGTGCGAGCCAGCCCCAGCATTTT.

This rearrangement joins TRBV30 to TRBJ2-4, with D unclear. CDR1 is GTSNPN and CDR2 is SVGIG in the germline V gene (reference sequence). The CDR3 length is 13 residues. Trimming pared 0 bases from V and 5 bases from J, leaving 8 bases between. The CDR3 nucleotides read TGTGCCTGGAGTGTACAAGGAGAAAACATTCAGTACTTC. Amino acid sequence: CAWSVQGENIQYF.

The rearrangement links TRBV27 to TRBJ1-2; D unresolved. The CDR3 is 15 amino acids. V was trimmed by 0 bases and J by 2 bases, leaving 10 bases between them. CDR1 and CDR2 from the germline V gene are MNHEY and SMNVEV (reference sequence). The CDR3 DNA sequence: TGTGCCAGCAGTTTATCACCGATAAAGAACTATGGCTACACCTTC. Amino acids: CASSLSPIKNYGYTF.

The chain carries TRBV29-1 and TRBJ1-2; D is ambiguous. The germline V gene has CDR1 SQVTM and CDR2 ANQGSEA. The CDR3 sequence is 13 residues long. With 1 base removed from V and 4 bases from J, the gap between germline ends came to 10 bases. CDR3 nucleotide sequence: TGCAGCGTTGAAGGGCGTTCCGGCTATGGCTACACCTTC. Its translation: CSVEGRSGYGYTF.

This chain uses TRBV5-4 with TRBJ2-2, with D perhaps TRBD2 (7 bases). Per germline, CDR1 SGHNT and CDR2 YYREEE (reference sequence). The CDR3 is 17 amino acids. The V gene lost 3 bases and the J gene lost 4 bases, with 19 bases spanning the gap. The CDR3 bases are TGTGCCAGCAGCTCCGTCCGGTTGGGGGGGCTCACCGGGGAGCTGTTTTTT. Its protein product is CASSSVRLGGLTGELFF.

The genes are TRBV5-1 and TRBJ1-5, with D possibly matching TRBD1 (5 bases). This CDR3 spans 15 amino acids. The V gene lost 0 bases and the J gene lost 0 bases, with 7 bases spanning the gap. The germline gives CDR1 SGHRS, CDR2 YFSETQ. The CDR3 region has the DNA TGCGCCAGCAGCTTGGCCGGGGCTAGCAATCAGCCCCAGCATTTT. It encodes CASSLAGASNQPQHF.

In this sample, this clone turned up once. In DNA form, the CDR3 reads TGTGCCAGCAGCCCGACGGGCCAGCTAGCTAACTATGGCTACACCTTC. Protein: CASSPTGQLANYGYTF. The V and J genes are TRBV7-3 and TRBJ1-2; no firm D call. V lost 5 bases and J lost 0, with 16 bases in between. Germline CDR1 SGHTA, CDR2 FQGTGA. CDR3 length equals 16 residues. Full variable domain (outside the CDR3, taken from reference TRBV7-3 and TRBJ1-2): GAGVSQTPSNKVTEKGKYVELRCDPISGHTALYWYRQSLGQGPEFLIYFQGTGAADDSGLPNDRFFAVRPEGSVSTLKIQRTERGDSAVYLCASSPTGQLANYGYTFGSGTRLTVV.

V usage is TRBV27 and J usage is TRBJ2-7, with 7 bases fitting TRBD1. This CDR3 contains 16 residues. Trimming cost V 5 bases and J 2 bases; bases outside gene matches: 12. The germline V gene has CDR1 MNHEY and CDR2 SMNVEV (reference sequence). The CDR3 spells CASSASSGQLTYEQYF. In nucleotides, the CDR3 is TGTGCCAGCAGTGCGAGCTCGGGACAGCTAACCTACGAGCAGTACTTC.

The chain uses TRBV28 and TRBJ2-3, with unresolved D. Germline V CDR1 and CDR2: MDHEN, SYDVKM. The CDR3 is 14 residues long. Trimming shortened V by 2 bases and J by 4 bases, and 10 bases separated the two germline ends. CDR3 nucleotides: TGTGCCAGCAGTTTAAGTAGGTTCGCAGATACGCAGTATTTT. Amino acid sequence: CASSLSRFADTQYF.